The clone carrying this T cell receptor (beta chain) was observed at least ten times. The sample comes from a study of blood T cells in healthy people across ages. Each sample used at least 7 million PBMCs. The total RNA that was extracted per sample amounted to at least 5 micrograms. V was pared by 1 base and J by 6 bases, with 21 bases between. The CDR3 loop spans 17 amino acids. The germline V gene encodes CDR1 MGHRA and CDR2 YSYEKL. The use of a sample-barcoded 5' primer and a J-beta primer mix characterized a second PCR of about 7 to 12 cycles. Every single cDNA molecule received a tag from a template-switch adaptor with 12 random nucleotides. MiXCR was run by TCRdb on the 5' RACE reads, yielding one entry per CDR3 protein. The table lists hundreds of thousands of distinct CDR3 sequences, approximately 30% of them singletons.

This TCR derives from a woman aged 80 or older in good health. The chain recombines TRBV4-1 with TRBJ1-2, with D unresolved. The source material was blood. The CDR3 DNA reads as TGCGCCAGCAGCCAAGGTGTACGGGCCTCTCTGGTGCATGGCTACACCTTC. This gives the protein CASSQGVRASLVHGYTF.